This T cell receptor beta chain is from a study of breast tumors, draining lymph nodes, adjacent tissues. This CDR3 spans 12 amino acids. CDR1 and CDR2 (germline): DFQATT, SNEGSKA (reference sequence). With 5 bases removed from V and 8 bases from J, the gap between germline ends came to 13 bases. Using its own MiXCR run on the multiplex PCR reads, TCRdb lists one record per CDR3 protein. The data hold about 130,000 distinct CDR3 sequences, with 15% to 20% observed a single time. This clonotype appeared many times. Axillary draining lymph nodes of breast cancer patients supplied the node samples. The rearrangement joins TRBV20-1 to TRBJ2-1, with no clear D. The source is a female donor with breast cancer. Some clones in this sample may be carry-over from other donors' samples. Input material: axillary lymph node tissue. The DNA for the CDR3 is TGCAGTGCTCCAGATATAGGCCATGAGCAGTTCTTC. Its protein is CSAPDIGHEQFF.